This T cell receptor (beta chain) was profiled in a study of T-cell memory formation after mild COVID-19. About the research overall: The study found TCR clusters largely donor specific. Study observations and caveats: The main location of contracting CD4+ clones was CM and EM, and that of contracting CD8+ clones was EMRA. Pre-infection memory already had some responding clones, implying cross-reactive memory joined.

Germline V CDR1 and CDR2: SGDLS, YYNGEE. CDR3 length equals 15 residues. Trimming at V came to 4 bases and at J to 3 bases, leaving 9 bases not matched to a gene. TCRdb ran MiXCR on the 5' RACE reads and lists one entry per CDR3 protein. This sample yields under 650,000 distinct CDR3 sequences, of which approximately 19% are seen a single time; about 12% belongs to the top ten. About this clonotype: What it binds is not known.

The V and J genes are TRBV9 and TRBJ2-7, with TRBD2 matching over 8 bases. The source material was PBMCs or a T cell subset sorted from them (not recorded which). The clonotype comes from an adult woman who had mild COVID-19 (a few samples of this study predate the infection). Cell type and time point are not known. The CDR3 DNA follows: TGTGCCAGCAGCTTCACTAGCGGAACAAACTACGAGCAGTACTTC. This sequence encodes CASSFTSGTNYEQYF. The whole variable domain, filled in from reference TRBV9 and TRBJ2-7, reads DSGVTQTPKHLITATGQRVTLRCSPRSGDLSVYWYQQSLDQGLQFLIQYYNGEERAKGNILERFSAQQFPDLHSELNLSSLELGDSALYFCASSFTSGTNYEQYFGPGTRLTVT.